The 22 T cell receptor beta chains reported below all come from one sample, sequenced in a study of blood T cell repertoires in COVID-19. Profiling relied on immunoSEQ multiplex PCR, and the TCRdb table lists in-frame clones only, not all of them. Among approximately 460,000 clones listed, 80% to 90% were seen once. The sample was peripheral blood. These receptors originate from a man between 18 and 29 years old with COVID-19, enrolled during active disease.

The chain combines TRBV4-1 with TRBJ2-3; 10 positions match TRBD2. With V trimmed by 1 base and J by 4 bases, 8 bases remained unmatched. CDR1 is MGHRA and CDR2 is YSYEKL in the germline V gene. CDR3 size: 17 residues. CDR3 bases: TGCGCCAGCAGCCAAGTTCCAAGCGGGAGGGATGCAGATACGCAGTATTTT. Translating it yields CASSQVPSGRDADTQYF.

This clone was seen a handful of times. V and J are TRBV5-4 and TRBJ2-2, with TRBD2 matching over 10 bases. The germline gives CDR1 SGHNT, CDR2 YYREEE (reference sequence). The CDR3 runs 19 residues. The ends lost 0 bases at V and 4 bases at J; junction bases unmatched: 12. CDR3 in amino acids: CASSLEASGSDLVTGELFF. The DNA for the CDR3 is TGTGCCAGCAGCTTGGAGGCTAGCGGGAGCGATTTAGTCACCGGGGAGCTGTTTTTT.

The CDR3 DNA reads TGTGCCAGCAGTTCTCCCGGGACAGGGAAAAAACTGTTTTTT. This translates into CASSSPGTGKKLFF. The chain recombines TRBV27 with TRBJ1-4; 9 bases are a match to TRBD1. Per the germline V gene, CDR1 is MNHEY and CDR2 is SMNVEV (reference sequence). V lost 4 bases to trimming and J lost 9 bases; unmatched junction nucleotides: 6. This CDR3 is 14 amino acids long. Using reference TRBV27 and TRBJ1-4 for the parts outside the CDR3, the full variable domain is EAQVTQNPRYLITVTGKKLTVTCSQNMNHEYMSWYRQDPGLGLRQIYYSMNVEVTDKGDVPEGYKVSRKEKRNFPLILESPSPNQTSLYFCASSSPGTGKKLFFGSGTQLSVL.

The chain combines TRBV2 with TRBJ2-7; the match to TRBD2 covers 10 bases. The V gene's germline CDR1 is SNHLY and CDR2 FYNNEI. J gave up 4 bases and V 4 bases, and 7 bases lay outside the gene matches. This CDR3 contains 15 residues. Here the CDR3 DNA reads TGTGCCAGCAGTGTAATAGCGGGAGGTAGTTACGAGCAGTACTTC. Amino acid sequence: CASSVIAGGSYEQYF. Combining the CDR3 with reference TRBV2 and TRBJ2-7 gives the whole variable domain EPEVTQTPSHQVTQMGQEVILRCVPISNHLYFYWYRQILGQKVEFLVSFYNNEISEKSEIFDDQFSVERPDGSNFTLKIRSTKLEDSAMYFCASSVIAGGSYEQYFGPGTRLTVT.

The CDR3 DNA reads as TGCGCCAGCAGCCTCCCGCGAGACAGGGGCCCCACAGATACGCAGTATTTT. It specifies CASSLPRDRGPTDTQYF. The rearrangement joins TRBV4-1 to TRBJ2-3, with TRBD1 matching 8 bases. Germline V lookup: CDR1 MGHRA, CDR2 YSYEKL. Germline trimming cut 4 bases from V and 2 bases from J; bases unmatched to any gene: 11. This CDR3 spans 17 amino acids.

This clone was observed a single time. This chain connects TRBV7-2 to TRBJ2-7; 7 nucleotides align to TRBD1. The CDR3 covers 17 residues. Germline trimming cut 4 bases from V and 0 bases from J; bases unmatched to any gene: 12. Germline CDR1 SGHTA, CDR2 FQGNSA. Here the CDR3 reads CASSSHGTDYLSYEQYF. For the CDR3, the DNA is TGTGCCAGCAGCTCCCACGGGACAGATTACCTCTCCTACGAGCAGTACTTC.

The CDR3, as DNA: TGTGCCAGCTACAGGGTTAACTATGGCTACACCTTC. Encoded protein: CASYRVNYGYTF. The gene calls are TRBV2 and TRBJ1-2; D is perhaps TRBD1 (6 bases). Germline-derived CDR1 and CDR2 are SNHLY and FYNNEI. Trimming pared 8 bases from V and 1 base from J, leaving 8 bases between. This CDR3 has 12 amino acids.

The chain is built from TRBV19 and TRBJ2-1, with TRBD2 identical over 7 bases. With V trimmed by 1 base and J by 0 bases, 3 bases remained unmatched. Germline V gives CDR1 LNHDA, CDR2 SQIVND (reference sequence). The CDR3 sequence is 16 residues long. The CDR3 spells CASSIASGISYNEQFF. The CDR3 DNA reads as TGTGCCAGTAGTATAGCGAGCGGGATCTCCTACAATGAGCAGTTCTTC. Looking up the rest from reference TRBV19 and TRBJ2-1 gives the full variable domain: DGGITQSPKYLFRKEGQNVTLSCEQNLNHDAMYWYRQDPGQGLRLIYYSQIVNDFQKGDIAEGYSVSREKKESFPLTVTSAQKNPTAFYLCASSIASGISYNEQFFGPGTRLTVL.

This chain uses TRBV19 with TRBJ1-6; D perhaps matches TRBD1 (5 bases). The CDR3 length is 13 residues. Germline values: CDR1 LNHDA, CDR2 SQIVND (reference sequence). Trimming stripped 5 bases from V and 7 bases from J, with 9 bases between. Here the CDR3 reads CASSWTQNSPLHF. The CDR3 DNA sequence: TGTGCCAGTAGTTGGACACAGAATTCACCCCTCCACTTT.

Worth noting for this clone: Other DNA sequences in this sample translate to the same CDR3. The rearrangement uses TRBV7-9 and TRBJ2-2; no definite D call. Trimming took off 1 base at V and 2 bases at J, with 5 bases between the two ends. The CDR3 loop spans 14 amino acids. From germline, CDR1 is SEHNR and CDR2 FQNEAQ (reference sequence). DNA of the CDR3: TGTGCCAGCAGCTTAGGTCAAAACACCGGGGAGCTGTTTTTT. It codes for CASSLGQNTGELFF.

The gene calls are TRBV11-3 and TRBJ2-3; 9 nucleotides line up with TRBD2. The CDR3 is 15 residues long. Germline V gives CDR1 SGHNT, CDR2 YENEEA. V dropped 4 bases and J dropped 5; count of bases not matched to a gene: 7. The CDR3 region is CASSSLAGFRDTQYF. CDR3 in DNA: TGTGCCAGCAGCTCGCTAGCGGGATTTCGAGATACGCAGTATTTT.

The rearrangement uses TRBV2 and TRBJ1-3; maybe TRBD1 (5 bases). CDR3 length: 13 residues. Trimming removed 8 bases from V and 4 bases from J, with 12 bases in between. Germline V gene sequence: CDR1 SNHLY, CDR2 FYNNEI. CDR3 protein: CASGRVSGNTIYF. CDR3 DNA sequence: TGTGCCAGCGGCAGGGTATCCGGAAACACCATATATTTT. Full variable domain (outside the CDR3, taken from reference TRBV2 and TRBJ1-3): EPEVTQTPSHQVTQMGQEVILRCVPISNHLYFYWYRQILGQKVEFLVSFYNNEISEKSEIFDDQFSVERPDGSNFTLKIRSTKLEDSAMYFCASGRVSGNTIYFGEGSWLTVV.

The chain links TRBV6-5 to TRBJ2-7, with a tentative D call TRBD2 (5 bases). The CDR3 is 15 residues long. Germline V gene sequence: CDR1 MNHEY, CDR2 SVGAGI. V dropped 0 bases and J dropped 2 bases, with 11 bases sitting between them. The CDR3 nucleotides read TGTGCCAGCAGTTACTCCCACAGCGGTACCTACGAGCAGTACTTC. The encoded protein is CASSYSHSGTYEQYF.

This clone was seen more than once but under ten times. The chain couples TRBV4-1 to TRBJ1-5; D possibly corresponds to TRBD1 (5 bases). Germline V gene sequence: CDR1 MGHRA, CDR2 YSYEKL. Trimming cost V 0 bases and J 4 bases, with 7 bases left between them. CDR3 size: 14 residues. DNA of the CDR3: TGCGCCAGCAGCCAAGATAAGGGGAATCAGCCCCAGCATTTT. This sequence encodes CASSQDKGNQPQHF.

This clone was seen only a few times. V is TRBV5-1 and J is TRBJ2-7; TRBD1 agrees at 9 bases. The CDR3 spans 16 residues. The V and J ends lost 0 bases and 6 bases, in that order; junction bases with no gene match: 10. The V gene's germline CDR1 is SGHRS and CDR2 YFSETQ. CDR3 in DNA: TGCGCCAGCAGCTTGGCGGGACAGGGAGGTTTGGGCGAGCAGTACTTC. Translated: CASSLAGQGGLGEQYF. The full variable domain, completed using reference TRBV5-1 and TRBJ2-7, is KAGVTQTPRYLIKTRGQQVTLSCSPISGHRSVSWYQQTPGQGLQFLFEYFSETQRNKGNFPGRFSGRQFSNSRSEMNVSTLELGDSALYLCASSLAGQGGLGEQYFGPGTRLTVT.

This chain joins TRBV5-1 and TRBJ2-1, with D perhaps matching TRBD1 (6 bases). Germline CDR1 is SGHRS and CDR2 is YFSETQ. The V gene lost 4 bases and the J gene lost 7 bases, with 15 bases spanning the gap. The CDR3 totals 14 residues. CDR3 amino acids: CASSEAQGENEQFF. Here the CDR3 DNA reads TGCGCCAGCAGCGAAGCACAGGGCGAGAATGAGCAGTTCTTC. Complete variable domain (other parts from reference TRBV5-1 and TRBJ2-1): KAGVTQTPRYLIKTRGQQVTLSCSPISGHRSVSWYQQTPGQGLQFLFEYFSETQRNKGNFPGRFSGRQFSNSRSEMNVSTLELGDSALYLCASSEAQGENEQFFGPGTRLTVL.

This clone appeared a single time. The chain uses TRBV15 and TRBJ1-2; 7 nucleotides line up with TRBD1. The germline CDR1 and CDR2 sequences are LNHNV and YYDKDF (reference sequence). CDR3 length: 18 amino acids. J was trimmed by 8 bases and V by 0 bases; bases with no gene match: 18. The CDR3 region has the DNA TGTGCCACCAGCAGAGAATCTCCTCTAACGACAGGGCCCGTGGGCTACACCTTC. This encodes CATSRESPLTTGPVGYTF.

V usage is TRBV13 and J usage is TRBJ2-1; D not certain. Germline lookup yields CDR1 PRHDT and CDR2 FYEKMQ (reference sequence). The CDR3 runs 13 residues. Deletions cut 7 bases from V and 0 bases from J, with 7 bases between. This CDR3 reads CASTPGSYNEQFF. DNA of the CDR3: TGTGCCAGCACCCCAGGCTCCTACAATGAGCAGTTCTTC. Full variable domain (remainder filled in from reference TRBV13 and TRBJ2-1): AAGVIQSPRHLIKEKRETATLKCYPIPRHDTVYWYQQGPGQDPQFLISFYEKMQSDKGSIPDRFSAQQFSDYHSELNMSSLELGDSALYFCASTPGSYNEQFFGPGTRLTVL.

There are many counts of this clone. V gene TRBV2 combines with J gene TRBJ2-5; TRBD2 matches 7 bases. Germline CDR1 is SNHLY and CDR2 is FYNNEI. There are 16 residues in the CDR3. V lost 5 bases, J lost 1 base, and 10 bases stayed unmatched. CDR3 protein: CASSRVRRGVQETQYF. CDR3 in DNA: TGTGCCAGCAGTCGGGTCCGACGGGGGGTCCAAGAGACCCAGTACTTC.

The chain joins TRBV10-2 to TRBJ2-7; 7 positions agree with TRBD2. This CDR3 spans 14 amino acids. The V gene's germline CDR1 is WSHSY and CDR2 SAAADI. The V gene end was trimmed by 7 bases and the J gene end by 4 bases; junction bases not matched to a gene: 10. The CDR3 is CASIRAGNPYEQYF. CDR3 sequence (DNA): TGCGCCAGCATTAGAGCGGGGAACCCTTACGAGCAGTACTTC.

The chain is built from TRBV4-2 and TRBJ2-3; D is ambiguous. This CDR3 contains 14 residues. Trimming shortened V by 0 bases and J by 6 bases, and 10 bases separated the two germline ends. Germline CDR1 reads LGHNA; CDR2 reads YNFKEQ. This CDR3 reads CASSQDSSEDTQYF. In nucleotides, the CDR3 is TGTGCCAGCAGCCAAGATTCTAGTGAGGATACGCAGTATTTT.

CDR3 amino acids: CASRGGTGEGYTF. In DNA form, the CDR3 reads TGTGCCAGCAGGGGGGGGACAGGAGAAGGCTACACCTTC. The chain combines TRBV6-4 with TRBJ1-2, with TRBD1 matching 8 bases. Germline values: CDR1 MRHNA, CDR2 SNTAGT. The CDR3 spans 13 residues. Trimming cost V 6 bases and J 8 bases; bases outside gene matches: 8.